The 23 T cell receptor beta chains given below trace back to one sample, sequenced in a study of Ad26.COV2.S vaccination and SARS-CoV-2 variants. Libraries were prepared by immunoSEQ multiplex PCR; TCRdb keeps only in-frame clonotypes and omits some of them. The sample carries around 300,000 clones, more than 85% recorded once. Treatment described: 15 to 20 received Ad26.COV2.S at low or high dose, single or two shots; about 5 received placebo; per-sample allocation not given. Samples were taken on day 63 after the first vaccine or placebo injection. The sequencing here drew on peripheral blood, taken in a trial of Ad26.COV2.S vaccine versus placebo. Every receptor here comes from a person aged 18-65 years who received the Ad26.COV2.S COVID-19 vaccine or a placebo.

The CDR3 region is CASSFQKGISTEAFF. Written as DNA, the CDR3 is TGTGCCAGCAGCTTTCAGAAGGGGATATCGACTGAAGCTTTCTTT. This chain joins TRBV11-2 and TRBJ1-1; a weak D match, TRBD1 (5 bases). CDR3 length: 15 amino acids. The germline V gene encodes CDR1 SGHAT and CDR2 FQNNGV. With 3 bases removed from V and 5 bases from J, the gap between germline ends came to 16 bases.

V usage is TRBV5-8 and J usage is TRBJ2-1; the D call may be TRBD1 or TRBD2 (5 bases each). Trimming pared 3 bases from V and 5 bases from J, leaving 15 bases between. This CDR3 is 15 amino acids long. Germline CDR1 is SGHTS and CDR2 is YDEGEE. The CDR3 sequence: CASSSYRDGNNEQFF. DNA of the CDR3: TGTGCCAGCAGCTCTTACCGGGACGGCAACAATGAGCAGTTCTTC.

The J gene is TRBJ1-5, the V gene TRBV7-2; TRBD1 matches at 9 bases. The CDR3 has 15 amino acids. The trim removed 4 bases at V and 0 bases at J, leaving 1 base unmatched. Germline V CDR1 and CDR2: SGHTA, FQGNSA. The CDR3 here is CASSWTGDSNQPQHF. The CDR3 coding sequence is TGTGCCAGCAGCTGGACAGGGGATAGCAATCAGCCCCAGCATTTT.

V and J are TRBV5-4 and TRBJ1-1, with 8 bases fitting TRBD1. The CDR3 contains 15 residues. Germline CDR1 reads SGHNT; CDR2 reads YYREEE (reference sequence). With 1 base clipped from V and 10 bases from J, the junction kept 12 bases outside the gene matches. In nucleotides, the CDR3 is TGTGCCAGCAGCTTGAACCCAACCAGGGGGCGAGGAGCTTTCTTT. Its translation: CASSLNPTRGRGAFF.

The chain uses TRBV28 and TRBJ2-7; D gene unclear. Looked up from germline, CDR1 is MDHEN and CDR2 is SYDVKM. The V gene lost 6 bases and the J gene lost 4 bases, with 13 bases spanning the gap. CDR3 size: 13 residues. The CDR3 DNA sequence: TGTGCCAGCAGGCTGGACGTCCGGTACGAGCAGTACTTC. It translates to CASRLDVRYEQYF.

DNA for the CDR3: TGTGCCAGCAGCACAGCCTACAATGAGCAGTTCTTC. The encoded protein is CASSTAYNEQFF. The rearrangement uses TRBV6-5 and TRBJ2-1; no reliable D call. Germline V gene lookup returns CDR1 MNHEY and CDR2 SVGAGI. V was cut by 6 bases and J by 2 bases, with 5 bases left in between. The CDR3 runs 12 residues.

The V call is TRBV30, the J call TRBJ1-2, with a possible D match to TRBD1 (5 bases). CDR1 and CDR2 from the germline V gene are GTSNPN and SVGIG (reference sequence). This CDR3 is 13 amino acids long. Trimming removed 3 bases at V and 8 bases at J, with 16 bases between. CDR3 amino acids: CAWSPRAPGGYTF. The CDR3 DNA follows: TGTGCCTGGAGCCCCAGGGCTCCGGGCGGCTACACCTTC. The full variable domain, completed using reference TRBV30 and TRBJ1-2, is SQTIHQWPATLVQPVGSPLSLECTVEGTSNPNLYWYRQAAGRGLQLLFYSVGIGQISSEVPQNLSASRPQDRQFILSSKKLLLSDSGFYLCAWSPRAPGGYTFGSGTRLTVV.

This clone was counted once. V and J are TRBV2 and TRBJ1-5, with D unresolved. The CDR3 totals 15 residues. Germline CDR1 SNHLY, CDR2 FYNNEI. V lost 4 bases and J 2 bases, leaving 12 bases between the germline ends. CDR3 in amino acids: CASSAVWGGNQPQHF. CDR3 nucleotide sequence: TGTGCCAGCAGTGCTGTGTGGGGTGGCAATCAGCCCCAGCATTTT.

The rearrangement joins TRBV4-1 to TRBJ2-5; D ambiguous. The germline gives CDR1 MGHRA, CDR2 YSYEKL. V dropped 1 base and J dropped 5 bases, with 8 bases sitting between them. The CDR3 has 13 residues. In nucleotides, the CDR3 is TGCGCCAGCAGCCAAGTAGTAGCTGAGACCCAGTACTTC. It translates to CASSQVVAETQYF.

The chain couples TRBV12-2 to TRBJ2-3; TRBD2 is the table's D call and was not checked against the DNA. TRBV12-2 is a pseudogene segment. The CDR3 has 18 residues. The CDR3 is CASRSYQDSGAFTDTQYF. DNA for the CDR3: TGTGCAAGTCGCTCGTACCAGGACAGCGGGGCCTTCACAGATACGCAGTATTTT.

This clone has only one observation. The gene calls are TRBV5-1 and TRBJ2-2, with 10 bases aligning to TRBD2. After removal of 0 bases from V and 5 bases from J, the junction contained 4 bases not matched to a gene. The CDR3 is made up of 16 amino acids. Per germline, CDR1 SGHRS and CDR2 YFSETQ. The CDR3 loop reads CASSLELAGVTGELFF. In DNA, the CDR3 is TGCGCCAGCAGCTTGGAGCTAGCGGGGGTTACCGGGGAGCTGTTTTTT. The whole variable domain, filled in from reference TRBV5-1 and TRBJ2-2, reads KAGVTQTPRYLIKTRGQQVTLSCSPISGHRSVSWYQQTPGQGLQFLFEYFSETQRNKGNFPGRFSGRQFSNSRSEMNVSTLELGDSALYLCASSLELAGVTGELFFGEGSRLTVL.

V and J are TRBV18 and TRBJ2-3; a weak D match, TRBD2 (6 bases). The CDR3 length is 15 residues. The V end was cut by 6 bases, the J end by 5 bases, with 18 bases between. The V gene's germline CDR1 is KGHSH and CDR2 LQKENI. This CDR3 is CASSPGAGLGDTQYF. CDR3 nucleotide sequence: TGTGCCAGCTCCCCTGGGGCGGGGTTAGGAGATACGCAGTATTTT.

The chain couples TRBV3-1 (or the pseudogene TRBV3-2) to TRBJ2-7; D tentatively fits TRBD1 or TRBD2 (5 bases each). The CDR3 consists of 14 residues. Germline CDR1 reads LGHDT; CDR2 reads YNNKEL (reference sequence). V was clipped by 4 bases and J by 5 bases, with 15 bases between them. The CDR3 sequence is CASSPWGSGNEQYF. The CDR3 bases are TGTGCCAGCAGCCCCTGGGGGAGTGGTAACGAGCAGTACTTC.

The CDR3 loop reads CSVERGDEQYF. CDR3 in DNA: TGCAGCGTGGAGAGGGGGGACGAGCAGTACTTC. This chain links TRBV29-1 with TRBJ2-7; D may correspond to TRBD1 or TRBD2 (6 bases each). With 6 bases removed from V and 5 bases from J, the gap between germline ends came to 11 bases. The CDR3 has 11 residues. Germline-derived CDR1 and CDR2 are SQVTM and ANQGSEA.

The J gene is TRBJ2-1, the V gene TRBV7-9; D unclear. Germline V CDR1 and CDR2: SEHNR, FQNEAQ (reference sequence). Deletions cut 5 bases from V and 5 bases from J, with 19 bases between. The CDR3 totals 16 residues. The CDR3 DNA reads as TGTGCCAGCAGCGCCCGGGTATACGGTACCGACAATGAGCAGTTCTTC. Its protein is CASSARVYGTDNEQFF.

The CDR3 bases are TGTGCCAGTAGAAGGACACCTACCTCTCGTAATCAGCCCCAGCATTTT. It encodes CASRRTPTSRNQPQHF. The chain uses TRBV19 and TRBJ1-5; D is possibly TRBD1 (5 bases). Trimming cost V 6 bases and J 4 bases, with 19 bases left between them. CDR1 is LNHDA, CDR2 SQIVND, per germline (reference sequence). CDR3 size: 16 residues. The full variable domain, completed using reference TRBV19 and TRBJ1-5, is DGGITQSPKYLFRKEGQNVTLSCEQNLNHDAMYWYRQDPGQGLRLIYYSQIVNDFQKGDIAEGYSVSREKKESFPLTVTSAQKNPTAFYLCASRRTPTSRNQPQHFGDGTRLSIL.

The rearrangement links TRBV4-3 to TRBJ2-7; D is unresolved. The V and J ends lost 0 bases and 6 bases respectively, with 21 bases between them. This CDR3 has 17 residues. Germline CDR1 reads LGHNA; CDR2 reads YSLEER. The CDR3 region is CASSQDFRVESDGEQYF. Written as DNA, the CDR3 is TGCGCCAGCAGCCAAGATTTTAGGGTGGAGAGCGATGGCGAGCAGTACTTC.

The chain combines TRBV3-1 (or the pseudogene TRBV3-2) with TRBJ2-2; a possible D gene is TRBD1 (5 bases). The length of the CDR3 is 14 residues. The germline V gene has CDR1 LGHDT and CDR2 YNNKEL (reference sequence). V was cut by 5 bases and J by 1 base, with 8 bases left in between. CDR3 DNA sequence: TGTGCCAGCAGCTTACAGGAGAACACCGGGGAGCTGTTTTTT. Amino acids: CASSLQENTGELFF.

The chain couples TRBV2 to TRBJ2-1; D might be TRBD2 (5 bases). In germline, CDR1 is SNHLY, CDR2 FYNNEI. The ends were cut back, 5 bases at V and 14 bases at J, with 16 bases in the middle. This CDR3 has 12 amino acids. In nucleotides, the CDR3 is TGTGCCAGCAGTCCCCAGGACTTAGGGAAGTTCTTC. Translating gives CASSPQDLGKFF.

CDR3 coding DNA: TGTGCCAGTAGTATAGTGCCCAGCGGTGTAAACTACAATGAGCAGTTCTTC. Its translation is CASSIVPSGVNYNEQFF. The rearrangement links TRBV19 to TRBJ2-1; D perhaps matches TRBD2 (5 bases). The CDR3 extends over 17 amino acids. V lost 1 base and J lost 3, with 16 bases in between. The germline V gene encodes CDR1 LNHDA and CDR2 SQIVND (reference sequence).

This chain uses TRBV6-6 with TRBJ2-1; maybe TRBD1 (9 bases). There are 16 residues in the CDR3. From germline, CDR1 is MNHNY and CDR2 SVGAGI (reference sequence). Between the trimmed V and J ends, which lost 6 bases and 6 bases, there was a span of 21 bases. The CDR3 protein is CASSPGGTGNTNEQFF. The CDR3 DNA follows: TGTGCCAGCAGCCCGGGGGGGACAGGGAACACCAATGAGCAGTTCTTC.

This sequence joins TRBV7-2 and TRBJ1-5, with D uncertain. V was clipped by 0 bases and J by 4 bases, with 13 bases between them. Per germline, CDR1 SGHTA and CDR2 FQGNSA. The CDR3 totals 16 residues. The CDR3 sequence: CASSLAQGRRNQPQHF. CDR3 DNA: TGTGCCAGCAGCTTAGCGCAAGGACGACGGAATCAGCCCCAGCATTTT.

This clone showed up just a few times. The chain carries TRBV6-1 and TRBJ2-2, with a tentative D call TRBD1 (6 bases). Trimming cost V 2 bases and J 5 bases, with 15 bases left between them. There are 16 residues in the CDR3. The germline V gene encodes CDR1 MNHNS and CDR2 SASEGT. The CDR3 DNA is TGTGCCAGCAGTGAAAGGACAGTTTCTGGTACCGGGGAGCTGTTTTTT. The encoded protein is CASSERTVSGTGELFF.